This T cell receptor (beta chain) was captured by sequencing in a study of technical replicates of blood from several donors. Method: immunoSEQ multiplex PCR; TCRdb's copy keeps in-frame clones and lacks some. This sample has some 12,000 clones, with just under 95% found just once. Sequencing used PBMCs. The receptor was derived from a human donor in good health.

The CDR3 coding sequence is TGCAGCGTTGAACGACAGGGGGCGGCTTTCTTT. Translation gives CSVERQGAAFF. The J gene is TRBJ1-1, the V gene TRBV29-1; 10 nucleotides align to TRBD1. CDR3 length: 11 amino acids. Germline CDR1 reads SQVTM; CDR2 reads ANQGSEA. Trimming cost V 2 bases and J 11 bases; bases outside gene matches: 2.